This is a list of T cell receptor beta chains from one sample in a study of cytomegalovirus exposure and HLA in healthy donors. TCRdb keeps only in-frame clones here, not all; method: immunoSEQ multiplex PCR. The table lists approximately 150,000 clones, 78% of them singletons. The sequenced material came from PBMCs. These receptors all come from a middle-aged woman in good health and CMV-seropositive. Each CDR3 is given with its conserved first and last residue. D genes are given only for firm matches. Part of the rows lack a size; the others show once, few, many or a class for expanded clones.

TRBD1	TRBV10-3	TRBJ1-5	NA	CATTRDRNQPQHF	TGTGCCACCACCCGGGACAGAAATCAGCCCCAGCATTTT
TRBD1	TRBV6-5	TRBJ1-1	NA	CASSWTGEGVGEAFF	TGTGCCAGCAGCTGGACAGGGGAGGGGGTGGGAGAAGCTTTCTTT
TRBD2	TRBV7-7	TRBJ2-1	once	CASSLREYNEQFF	TGTGCTAGCAGCTTGCGGGAGTACAATGAGCAGTTCTTC
TRBD1	TRBV7-9	TRBJ1-1	NA	CASSLQGGYTEAFF	TGTGCCAGCAGCCTACAGGGGGGGTACACTGAAGCTTTCTTT
TRBD1	TRBV18	TRBJ1-1	NA	CASSPRSGTGDPAAFF	TGTGCCAGCTCACCACGGTCCGGGACAGGGGACCCTGCGGCTTTCTTT
TRBD2	TRBV7-2	TRBJ2-1	NA	CASSLMGLASHEQFF	TGTGCCAGCAGCTTAATGGGACTAGCGAGCCATGAGCAGTTCTTC
TRBD2	TRBV27	TRBJ2-7	NA	CASSLRREASYEQYF	TGTGCCAGCAGTTTACGGCGGGAGGCCTCCTACGAGCAGTACTTC
TRBD2	TRBV5-4	TRBJ2-1	NA	CASSPNPISGRYNEQFF	TGTGCCAGCAGCCCGAACCCAATCAGCGGGAGGTACAATGAGCAGTTCTTC
TRBD1	TRBV4-1	TRBJ1-2	NA	CASSQVGTASGPYGYTF	TGCGCCAGCAGCCAGGTGGGGACAGCCTCCGGGCCCTATGGCTACACCTTC
NA	TRBV5-1	TRBJ2-1	NA	CASSKEGTYNEQFF	TGCGCCAGCAGCAAGGAGGGTACCTACAATGAGCAGTTCTTC
TRBD1	TRBV5-6	TRBJ2-7	NA	CASSLDRAGEQYF	TGTGCCAGCAGCTTAGACAGGGCGGGCGAGCAGTACTTC
TRBD2	TRBV6-1	TRBJ2-7	NA	CASSHGTSGNEQYF	TGTGCCAGCAGCCACGGGACTAGCGGGAACGAGCAGTACTTC
TRBD1	TRBV5-1	TRBJ2-1	once	CASSHGQGAFNEQFF	TGCGCCAGCAGCCACGGACAGGGGGCGTTCAATGAGCAGTTCTTC
TRBD1	TRBV5-1	TRBJ1-1	NA	CASSPGTGRMNTEAFF	TGCGCCAGCAGCCCCGGGACAGGGCGAATGAACACTGAAGCTTTCTTT
NA	TRBV4-1	TRBJ1-1	NA	CASSQGKGGRTEAFF	TGCGCCAGCAGCCAAGGAAAGGGCGGGAGGACTGAAGCTTTCTTT
TRBD2	TRBV28	TRBJ2-3	NA	CASSPGPGLAWTDTQYF	TGTGCCAGCAGTCCCGGGCCCGGACTAGCTTGGACAGATACGCAGTATTTT
NA	TRBV15	TRBJ1-2	NA	CATRGTTERYGYTF	TGTGCCACCAGAGGAACAACAGAACGATATGGCTACACCTTC
NA	TRBV7-9	TRBJ1-1	once	CSSSFGARENTEAFF	TGTTCCAGCAGCTTCGGAGCGAGGGAGAACACTGAAGCTTTCTTT
TRBD1	TRBV28	TRBJ1-5	NA	CASKRTGGQPQHF	TGTGCCAGCAAAAGGACAGGGGGTCAGCCCCAGCATTTT
TRBD2	TRBV4-1	TRBJ2-5	once	CASSHTLAGQETQYF	TGCGCCAGCAGCCATACACTAGCGGGGCAAGAGACCCAGTACTTC
TRBD2	TRBV4-1	TRBJ2-1	NA	CASSRGGLAGLGDEQFF	TGCGCCAGCAGCCGCGGCGGACTAGCGGGCTTGGGTGATGAGCAGTTCTTC
NA	TRBV11-3	TRBJ2-5	NA	CASSPQGQETQYF	TGTGCCAGCAGCCCCCAGGGGCAAGAGACCCAGTACTTC
NA	TRBV7-2	TRBJ2-7	NA	CASSLRGGGGEQYF	TGTGCCAGCAGCTTGAGGGGTGGGGGCGGCGAGCAGTACTTC
TRBD1	TRBV27	TRBJ2-1	NA	CASSSGTGFYEQFF	TGTGCCAGCAGTTCCGGGACAGGGTTTTATGAGCAGTTCTTC
TRBD2	TRBV11-1	TRBJ2-6	NA	CASSGTSGMAANVLTF	TGTGCCAGCAGTGGGACTAGCGGGATGGCGGCCAACGTCCTGACTTTC
TRBD1	TRBV11-3	TRBJ2-3	NA	CASSLWTGLGDTQYF	TGTGCCAGCAGCTTATGGACAGGGCTTGGAGATACGCAGTATTTT
TRBD2	TRBV5-1	TRBJ2-1	NA	CASSRRDYPADEQFF	TGCGCCAGCAGCCGCCGGGACTATCCAGCGGATGAGCAGTTCTTC
TRBD1	TRBV27	TRBJ1-5	NA	CASRPDRNQPQHF	TGTGCCAGCAGACCGGACAGGAATCAGCCCCAGCATTTT
NA	TRBV7-3	TRBJ1-5	few	CASSAKAAGRQPQHF	TGTGCCAGCAGCGCAAAGGCGGCGGGACGTCAGCCCCAGCATTTT
TRBD2	TRBV5-1	TRBJ2-7	NA	CASSLLLAADEQYF	TGCGCCAGCAGCTTGTTACTAGCGGCGGACGAGCAGTACTTC
NA	TRBV7-2	TRBJ2-5	once	CASSTQGTRKTQYF	TGTGCCAGCAGCACACAGGGTACGAGGAAGACCCAGTACTTC
NA	TRBV19	TRBJ1-2	NA	CASSVQINYGYTF	TGTGCCAGTAGTGTCCAGATTAACTATGGCTACACCTTC
TRBD1	TRBV6-5	TRBJ1-2	NA	CASNRYRGYGYTF	TGTGCCAGCAACCGATACAGGGGCTATGGCTACACCTTC
NA	TRBV2	TRBJ1-4	NA	CASSPNEKLFF	TGTGCCAGCAGTCCGAATGAAAAACTGTTTTTT
NA	TRBV20-1	TRBJ2-3	NA	CSARDFGTQYF	TGCAGTGCTAGAGACTTCGGTACGCAGTATTTT
NA	TRBV6-6	TRBJ1-1	NA	CASSPTGGWTEAFF	TGTGCCAGCAGCCCTACTGGGGGGTGGACTGAAGCTTTCTTT
NA	TRBV11-2	TRBJ1-5	NA	CASSLGAQGRGQPQHF	TGTGCCAGCAGCTTAGGGGCCCAGGGGCGAGGCCAGCCCCAGCATTTT
NA	TRBV10-3	TRBJ1-4	NA	CAISSGASNEKLFF	TGTGCCATCAGTAGCGGGGCATCTAATGAAAAACTGTTTTTT
NA	TRBV5-1	TRBJ2-7	NA	CASSPGWGQADSYEQYF	TGCGCCAGCAGTCCTGGCTGGGGGCAGGCCGACTCCTACGAGCAGTACTTC
NA	TRBV25-1	TRBJ2-3	few	CASTRGTGTDTQYF	TGTGCCAGCACAAGGGGGACGGGCACAGATACGCAGTATTTT
NA	TRBV28	TRBJ2-1	NA	CASRKGTSYNEQFF	TGTGCCAGCAGAAAAGGGACTTCCTACAATGAGCAGTTCTTC
TRBD2	TRBV29-1	TRBJ2-3	NA	CSVNPGTSDTDTQYF	TGCAGCGTCAATCCCGGGACTAGTGATACAGATACGCAGTATTTT
TRBD2	TRBV25-1	TRBJ2-1	NA	CASSGERGSYNEQFF	TGTGCCAGCAGTGGAGAGCGGGGCTCCTACAATGAGCAGTTCTTC
NA	TRBV30	TRBJ1-5	NA	CAWSVRGIQPQHF	TGTGCCTGGAGTGTAAGAGGAATTCAGCCCCAGCATTTT
TRBD1	TRBV19	TRBJ2-1	NA	CASSLLTGGNEQFF	TGTGCCAGTAGTCTCCTGACAGGGGGGAATGAGCAGTTCTTC
TRBD1	TRBV4-1	TRBJ1-5	NA	CASSPTGGTNQPQHF	TGCGCCAGCAGCCCGACAGGGGGCACCAATCAGCCCCAGCATTTT
NA	TRBV18	TRBJ2-5	NA	CASSPGRSQETQYF	TGTGCCAGCTCACCGGGTAGGAGCCAAGAGACCCAGTACTTC
NA	TRBV6-1	TRBJ2-7	NA	CASSVRHFYEQYF	TGTGCCAGCAGTGTTCGACATTTCTACGAGCAGTACTTC
NA	TRBV6-5	TRBJ2-7	NA	CASSYSGGQLWEQYF	TGTGCCAGCAGTTACTCGGGGGGACAGCTATGGGAGCAGTACTTC
TRBD2	TRBV7-9	TRBJ2-1	few	CASSLYAGALNEQFF	TGTGCCAGCAGCTTATATGCGGGAGCGTTGAATGAGCAGTTCTTC
TRBD1	TRBV30	TRBJ2-3	NA	CAWDRGPVTDTQYF	TGTGCCTGGGACAGGGGGCCGGTCACAGATACGCAGTATTTT
NA	TRBV2	TRBJ2-6	NA	CASSIRTVQSGANVLTF	TGTGCCAGCAGTATTAGGACAGTACAATCTGGGGCCAACGTCCTGACTTTC
TRBD2	TRBV11-3	TRBJ2-7	NA	CASSLKSSGSPREQYF	TGTGCCAGCAGCTTAAAGAGTAGCGGGAGCCCTAGGGAGCAGTACTTC